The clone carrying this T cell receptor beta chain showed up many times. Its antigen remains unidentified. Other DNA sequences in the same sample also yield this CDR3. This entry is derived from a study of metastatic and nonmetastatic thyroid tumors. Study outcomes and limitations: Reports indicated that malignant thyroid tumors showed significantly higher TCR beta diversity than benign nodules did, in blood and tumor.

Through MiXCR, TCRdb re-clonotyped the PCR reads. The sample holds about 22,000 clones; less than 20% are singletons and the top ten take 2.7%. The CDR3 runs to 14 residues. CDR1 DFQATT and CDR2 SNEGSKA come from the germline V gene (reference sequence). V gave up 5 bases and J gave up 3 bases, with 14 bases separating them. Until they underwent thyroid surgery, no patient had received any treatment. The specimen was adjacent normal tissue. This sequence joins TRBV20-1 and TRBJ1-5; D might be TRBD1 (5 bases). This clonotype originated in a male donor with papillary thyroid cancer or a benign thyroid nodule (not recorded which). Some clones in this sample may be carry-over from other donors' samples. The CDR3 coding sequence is TGCAGTGCTCGGCTGGGGGGATCCAATCAGCCCCAGCATTTT. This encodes CSARLGGSNQPQHF.